The clone carrying this T cell receptor (beta chain) appeared once. The data derive from a study of blood T cell repertoires in COVID-19. Assay: immunoSEQ multiplex PCR; the TCRdb copy retains only in-frame clones and omits some. This sample yields around 270,000 clones, of which approximately 86% are seen a single time; roughly 0.87% belongs to the top ten. Germline values: CDR1 SGHDN, CDR2 FVKESK. The CDR3 covers 14 residues. Trimming removed 4 bases at V and 3 bases at J, with 12 bases between. The TCR sequence derives from a human donor with COVID-19, enrolled during active disease. The donor label of this sample is uncertain. Sequencing used peripheral blood. V and J are TRBV14 and TRBJ1-1, with a weak D call TRBD1 (5 bases). The CDR3 loop is CASSPRGRYTEAFF. The CDR3, as DNA: TGTGCCAGCAGCCCGCGGGGGAGGTACACTGAAGCTTTCTTT.